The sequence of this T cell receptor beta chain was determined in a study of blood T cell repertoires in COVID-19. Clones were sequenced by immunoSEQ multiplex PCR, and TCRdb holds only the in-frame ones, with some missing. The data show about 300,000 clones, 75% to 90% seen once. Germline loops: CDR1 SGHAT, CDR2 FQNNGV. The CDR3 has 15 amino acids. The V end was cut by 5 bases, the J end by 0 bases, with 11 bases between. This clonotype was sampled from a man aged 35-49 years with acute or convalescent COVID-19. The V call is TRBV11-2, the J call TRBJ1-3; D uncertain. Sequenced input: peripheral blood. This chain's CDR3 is CASSRLADSGNTIYF. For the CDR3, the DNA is TGTGCCAGCAGCCGATTGGCGGACTCTGGAAACACCATATATTTT.